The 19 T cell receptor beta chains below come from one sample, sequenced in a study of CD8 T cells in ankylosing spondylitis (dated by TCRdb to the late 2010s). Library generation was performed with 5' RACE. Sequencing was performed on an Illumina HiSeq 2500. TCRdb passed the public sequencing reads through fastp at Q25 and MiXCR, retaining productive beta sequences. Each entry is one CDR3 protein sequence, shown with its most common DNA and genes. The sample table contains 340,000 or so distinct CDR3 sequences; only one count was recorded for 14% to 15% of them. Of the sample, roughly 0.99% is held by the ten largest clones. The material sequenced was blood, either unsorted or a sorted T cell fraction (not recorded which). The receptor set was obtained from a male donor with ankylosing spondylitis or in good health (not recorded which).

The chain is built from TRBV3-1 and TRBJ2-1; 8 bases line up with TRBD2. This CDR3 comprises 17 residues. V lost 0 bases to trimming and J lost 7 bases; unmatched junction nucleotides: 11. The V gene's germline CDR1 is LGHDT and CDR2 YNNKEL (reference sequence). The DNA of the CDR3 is TGTGCCAGCAGCCAAGAAGCTGAAGCGGGAGTGGGGAATGAGCAGTTCTTC. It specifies CASSQEAEAGVGNEQFF.

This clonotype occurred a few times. The CDR3 reads CASSLVRRARASHGNTIYF. The CDR3, as DNA: TGTGCCAGCAGTTTAGTCCGCAGGGCTAGGGCGTCCCATGGAAACACCATATATTTT. The gene calls are TRBV12-3 or TRBV12-4 and TRBJ1-3, with D possibly being TRBD1 (5 bases). The V end lost 1 base, the J end lost 3 bases, and 22 bases lay between the germline ends. The CDR3 is made up of 19 amino acids.

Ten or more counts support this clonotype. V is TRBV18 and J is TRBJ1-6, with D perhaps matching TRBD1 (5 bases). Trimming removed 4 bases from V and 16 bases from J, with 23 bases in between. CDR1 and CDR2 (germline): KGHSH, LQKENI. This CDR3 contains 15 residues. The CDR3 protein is CASSQVIDKRGGLHF. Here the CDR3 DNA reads TGTGCCAGCTCACAGGTCATCGATAAAAGGGGAGGACTCCACTTT.

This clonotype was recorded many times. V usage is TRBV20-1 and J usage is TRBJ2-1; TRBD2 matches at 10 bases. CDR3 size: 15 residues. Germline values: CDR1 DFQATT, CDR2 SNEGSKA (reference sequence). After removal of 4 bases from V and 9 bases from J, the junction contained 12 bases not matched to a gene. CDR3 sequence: CSATSPGLASGEQFF. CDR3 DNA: TGCAGTGCTACCTCTCCGGGACTAGCGTCCGGTGAGCAGTTCTTC.

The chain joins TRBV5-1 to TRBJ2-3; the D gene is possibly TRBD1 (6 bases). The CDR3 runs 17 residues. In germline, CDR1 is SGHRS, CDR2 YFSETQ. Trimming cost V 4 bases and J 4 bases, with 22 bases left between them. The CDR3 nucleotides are TGCGCCAGCAGCACTCTTACAGGGTCCGGTCGACCAGATACGCAGTATTTT. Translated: CASSTLTGSGRPDTQYF.

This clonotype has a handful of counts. The CDR3 DNA is TGCAGCGTTGACCAGGACGGATACACCTTC. This codes for CSVDQDGYTF. V usage is TRBV29-1 and J usage is TRBJ1-2; D gene unclear. The germline gives CDR1 SQVTM, CDR2 ANQGSEA. The germline V and J ends were trimmed by 3 bases and 11 bases, with 10 bases remaining between them. The CDR3 totals 10 residues.

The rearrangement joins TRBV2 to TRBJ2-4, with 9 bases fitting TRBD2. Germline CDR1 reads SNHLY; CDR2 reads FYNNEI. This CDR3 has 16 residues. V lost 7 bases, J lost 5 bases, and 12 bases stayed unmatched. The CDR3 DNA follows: TGTGCCAGCACCCAACGAGCGGGAGGCCAGGAAAACATTCAGTACTTC. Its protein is CASTQRAGGQENIQYF.

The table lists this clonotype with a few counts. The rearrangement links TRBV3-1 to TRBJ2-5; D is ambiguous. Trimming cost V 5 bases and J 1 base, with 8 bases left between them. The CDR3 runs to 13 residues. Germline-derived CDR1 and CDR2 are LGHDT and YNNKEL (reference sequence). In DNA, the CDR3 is TGTGCCAGCAGCTCTCACTCCCAAGAGACCCAGTACTTC. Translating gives CASSSHSQETQYF.

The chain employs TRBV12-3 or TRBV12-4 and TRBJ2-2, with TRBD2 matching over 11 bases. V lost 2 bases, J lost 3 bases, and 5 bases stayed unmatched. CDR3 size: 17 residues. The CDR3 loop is CASSLPTSGSDTGELFF. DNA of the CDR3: TGTGCCAGCAGTTTACCCACTAGCGGGAGTGACACCGGGGAGCTGTTTTTT.

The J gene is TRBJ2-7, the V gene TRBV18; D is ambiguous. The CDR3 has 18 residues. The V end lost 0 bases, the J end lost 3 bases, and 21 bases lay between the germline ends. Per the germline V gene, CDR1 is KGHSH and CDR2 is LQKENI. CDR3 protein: CASSPPWRKTPGYYEQYF. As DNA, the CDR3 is TGTGCCAGCTCACCACCTTGGCGGAAGACACCCGGTTACTACGAGCAGTACTTC.

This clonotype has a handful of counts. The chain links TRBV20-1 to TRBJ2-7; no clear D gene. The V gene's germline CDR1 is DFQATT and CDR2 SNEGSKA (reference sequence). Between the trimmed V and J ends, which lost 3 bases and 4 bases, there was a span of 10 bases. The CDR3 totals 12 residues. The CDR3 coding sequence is TGCAGTGCTAGTTCCGACATTTACGAGCAGTACTTC. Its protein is CSASSDIYEQYF.

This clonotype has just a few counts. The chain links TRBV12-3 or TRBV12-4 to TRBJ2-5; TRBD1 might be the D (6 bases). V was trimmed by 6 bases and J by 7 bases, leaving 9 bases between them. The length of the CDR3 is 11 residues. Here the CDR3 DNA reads TGTGCCAGCAGGGGGGCGGGGACCCAGTACTTC. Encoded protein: CASRGAGTQYF.

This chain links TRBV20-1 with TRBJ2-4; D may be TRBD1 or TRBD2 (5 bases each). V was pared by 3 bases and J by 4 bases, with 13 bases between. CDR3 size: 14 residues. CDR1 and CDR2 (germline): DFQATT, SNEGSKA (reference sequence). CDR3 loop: CSARGRSVKNIQYF. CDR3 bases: TGCAGTGCTAGGGGACGGTCTGTGAAAAACATTCAGTACTTC.

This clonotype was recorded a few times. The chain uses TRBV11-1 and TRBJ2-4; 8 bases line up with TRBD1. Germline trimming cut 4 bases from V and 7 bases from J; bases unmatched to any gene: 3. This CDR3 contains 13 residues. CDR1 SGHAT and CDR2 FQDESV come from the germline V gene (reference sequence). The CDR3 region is CASSSHRGNIQYF. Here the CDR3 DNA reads TGTGCCAGCAGCTCCCACAGGGGGAACATTCAGTACTTC.

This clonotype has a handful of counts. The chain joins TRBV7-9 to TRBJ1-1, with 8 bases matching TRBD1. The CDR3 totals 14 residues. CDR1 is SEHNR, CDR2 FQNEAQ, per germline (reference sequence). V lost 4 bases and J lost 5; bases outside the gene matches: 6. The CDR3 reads CASSSQGGITEAFF. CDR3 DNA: TGTGCCAGCAGCTCACAGGGGGGAATAACTGAAGCTTTCTTT. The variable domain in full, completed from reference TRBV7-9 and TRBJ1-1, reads DTGVSQNPRHKITKRGQNVTFRCDPISEHNRLYWYRQTLGQGPEFLTYFQNEAQLEKSRLLSDRFSAERPKGSFSTLEIQRTEQGDSAMYLCASSSQGGITEAFFGQGTRLTVV.

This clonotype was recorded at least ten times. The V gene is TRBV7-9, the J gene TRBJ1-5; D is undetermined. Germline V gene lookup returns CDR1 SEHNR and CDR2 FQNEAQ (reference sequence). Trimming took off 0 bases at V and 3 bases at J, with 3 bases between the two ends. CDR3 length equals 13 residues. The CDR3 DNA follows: TGTGCCAGCAGCTTAGCGTACAATCAGCCCCAGCATTTT. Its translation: CASSLAYNQPQHF.

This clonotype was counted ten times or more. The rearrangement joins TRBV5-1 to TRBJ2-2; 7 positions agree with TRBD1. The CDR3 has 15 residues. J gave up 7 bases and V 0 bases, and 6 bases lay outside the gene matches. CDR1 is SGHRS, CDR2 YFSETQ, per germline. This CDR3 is CASSLETGTHGELFF. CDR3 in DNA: TGCGCCAGCAGCTTGGAGACAGGGACCCACGGGGAGCTGTTTTTT.

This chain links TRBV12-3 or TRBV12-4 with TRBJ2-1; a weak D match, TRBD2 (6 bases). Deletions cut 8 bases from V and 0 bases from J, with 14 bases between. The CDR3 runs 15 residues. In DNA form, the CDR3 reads TGTGCCAGCCTGCGGGGAACCCTCTCCTACAATGAGCAGTTCTTC. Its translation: CASLRGTLSYNEQFF.

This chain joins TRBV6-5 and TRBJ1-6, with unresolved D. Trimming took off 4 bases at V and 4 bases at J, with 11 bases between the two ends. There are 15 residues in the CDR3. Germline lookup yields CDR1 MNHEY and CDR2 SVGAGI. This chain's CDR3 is CASSSGMGYNSPLHF. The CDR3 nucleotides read TGTGCCAGCAGTTCGGGGATGGGATATAATTCACCCCTCCACTTT.